This TCR beta chain was identified during a study of T-cell reconstitution after alpha-beta-depleted transplantation in children. The study, taken as a whole, reports: TCRbeta diversity was high at day 60 in some patients (a result of surviving recipient T cells and thymic progenitors). Reported findings indicate that, about two months after transplant, alpha-beta T cells came from several hundred expanded clones, which were derived from non-depleted graft cells. T-cell counts and diversity were attributed mostly to newly produced T cells one year after transplant.

The germline CDR1 and CDR2 sequences are ENHRY and SYGVKD. This CDR3 region has 14 residues. V was clipped by 10 bases and J by 1 base, with 13 bases between them. A library of TCRbeta sequences, prepared with unique molecular identifiers, was generated. A single record per CDR3 protein comes from TCRdb applying MiXCR to the PCR reads. The repertoire holds hundreds of thousands of distinct CDR3 sequences, with approximately 14% as singletons. On this clonotype: Its antigen is not identified.

V usage is TRBV10-3 and J usage is TRBJ2-2; D is perhaps TRBD1 or TRBD2 (5 bases each). The sample here was PBMCs, taken before TCRalphabeta/CD19-depleted stem cell transplant. The receptor's source is a girl aged 2 to 10 with congenital amegakaryocytic thrombocytopenia, due to receive a stem cell transplant. CDR3 bases: TGTGCCACCCGGGACCGAGAGAACACCGGGGAGCTGTTTTTT. Translated: CATRDRENTGELFF.